Sequencing of this T cell receptor beta chain was carried out in a study of blood T cell repertoires in COVID-19. Clones were read by immunoSEQ multiplex PCR, and TCRdb kept only the in-frame ones, dropping some. The repertoire holds 200,000 to 300,000 clones, with around four fifths as singletons. The trim removed 6 bases at V and 5 bases at J, leaving 13 bases unmatched. Per germline, CDR1 SNHLY and CDR2 FYNNEI. This CDR3 has 16 amino acids. The chain links TRBV2 to TRBJ1-1; 9 bases fit TRBD1. Sequencing was performed on peripheral blood. The receptor comes from a man aged 45-60 years with acute or convalescent COVID-19. The CDR3 reads CASREDRGPGGTEAFF. As DNA, the CDR3 is TGTGCCAGCAGGGAGGACAGGGGACCTGGTGGGACTGAAGCTTTCTTT.